What follows are 27 T cell receptor beta chains derived from one specimen sequenced in a study of CD8 T cells in ankylosing spondylitis. Findings and limits, study-wide: What appeared characteristic of ankylosing spondylitis blood was a TCR beta motif of eight highly homologous variants.

One entry per CDR3 protein, called by TCRdb with MiXCR from the 5' RACE reads. The sample yields around 890,000 distinct CDR3 sequences, around 11% seen once. These receptors are not linked to any known antigen. Material: blood, either unsorted or a sorted T cell fraction (not recorded which). Source of these receptors: a male donor with ankylosing spondylitis.

This clonotype was observed at least ten times. The chain is built from TRBV12-3 or TRBV12-4 and TRBJ1-6, with D uncertain. CDR3 length: 13 residues. Trimming cost V 6 bases and J 9 bases, with 12 bases left between them. The DNA for the CDR3 is TGTGCCAGCAGCCTTCGTCCGAGTTCACCCCTCCACTTT. Protein: CASSLRPSSPLHF.

The chain carries TRBV24-1 and TRBJ2-1, with 7 bases aligning to TRBD1. This CDR3 has 14 residues. Germline V lookup: CDR1 KGHDR, CDR2 SFDVKD. V trimming: 2 bases; J trimming: 7 bases; junction bases outside the gene matches: 4. DNA for the CDR3: TGTGCCACCAGTGATTATAGGGGGCGGAATGAGCAGTTCTTC. Amino acids: CATSDYRGRNEQFF.

CDR3 region: CASSLPRTGGDGYTF. In nucleotides, the CDR3 is TGCGCCAGCAGCCTTCCTAGGACAGGGGGTGATGGCTACACCTTC. This chain uses TRBV5-1 with TRBJ1-2, with 10 bases that match TRBD1. The V gene's germline CDR1 is SGHRS and CDR2 YFSETQ. V lost 4 bases and J lost 6; bases outside the gene matches: 9. This CDR3 is built from 15 residues.

About this clonotype itself: The junction shows a germline mismatch at one end, possibly a read error. This chain connects TRBV4-3 to TRBJ2-1; the D gene is possibly TRBD2 (5 bases). Looked up from germline, CDR1 is LGHNA and CDR2 is YSLEER. The CDR3 runs 15 residues. This CDR3 reads CSSSHNPGWNNEQFF. DNA for the CDR3: TGCTCCAGCAGCCACAACCCGGGGTGGAACAATGAGCAGTTCTTC.

The chain carries TRBV9 and TRBJ1-1, with D unresolved. The CDR3 runs 14 residues. V shed 6 bases and J shed 1 base, with 13 bases lying between them. Germline CDR1 and CDR2: SGDLS and YYNGEE. This CDR3 is CASTPSGANTEAFF. CDR3 nucleotides: TGTGCCAGCACGCCATCGGGAGCGAACACTGAAGCTTTCTTT.

This clonotype came up a few times. The chain uses TRBV7-2 and TRBJ2-7, with D possibly called TRBD1 or TRBD2 (5 bases each). The CDR3 is 15 residues long. V was shortened by 1 base and J by 6 bases, with 16 bases between the two germline ends. In germline, CDR1 is SGHTA, CDR2 FQGNSA. The CDR3: CASSLVALGPLEQYF. The DNA for the CDR3 is TGTGCCAGCAGCTTAGTGGCCTTGGGACCTCTCGAGCAGTACTTC.

This clonotype was detected ten times or more. This sequence joins TRBV7-2 and TRBJ1-1; D is undetermined. Trimming shortened V by 1 base and J by 1 base, and 7 bases separated the two germline ends. The CDR3 runs to 14 residues. Germline V gives CDR1 SGHTA, CDR2 FQGNSA. The CDR3 is CASSLGGENTEAFF. The CDR3 DNA reads TGTGCCAGCAGCTTAGGTGGGGAGAACACTGAAGCTTTCTTT. Variable domain in full (rest from reference TRBV7-2 and TRBJ1-1): GAGVSQSPSNKVTEKGKDVELRCDPISGHTALYWYRQSLGQGLEFLIYFQGNSAPDKSGLPSDRFSAERTGGSVSTLTIQRTQQEDSAVYLCASSLGGENTEAFFGQGTRLTVV.

This clonotype was observed a handful of times. The chain uses TRBV20-1 and TRBJ2-5, with TRBD2 matching over 9 bases. The CDR3 totals 13 residues. Germline V gives CDR1 DFQATT, CDR2 SNEGSKA (reference sequence). After removal of 3 bases from V and 5 bases from J, the junction contained 4 bases not matched to a gene. Here the CDR3 DNA reads TGCAGTGCTAGGTTAGCGGGAGTGGAGACCCAGTACTTC. Translation gives CSARLAGVETQYF.

This clonotype was seen repeatedly, ten times or more. This sequence joins TRBV4-3 and TRBJ2-7; TRBD1 might be the D (6 bases). Trimming cost V 0 bases and J 2 bases, with 14 bases left between them. The germline V gene encodes CDR1 LGHNA and CDR2 YSLEER. This CDR3 is built from 16 residues. The CDR3 DNA follows: TGCGCCAGCAGCCAAGATTGGGGGCTCTCTGCCTACGAGCAGTACTTC. Its translation: CASSQDWGLSAYEQYF.

The sample holds a few counts of this clonotype. The CDR3 reads CSARDPTERNTEAFF. The CDR3, as DNA: TGCAGTGCTAGAGATCCGACAGAGAGGAACACTGAAGCTTTCTTT. J is TRBJ1-1 and V is TRBV20-1, with D maybe TRBD1 (5 bases). The CDR3 is made up of 15 amino acids. Germline V CDR1 and CDR2: DFQATT, SNEGSKA (reference sequence). V was trimmed by 0 bases and J by 1 base, leaving 12 bases between them.

This clonotype has a count of ten or more. The V and J genes are TRBV2 and TRBJ2-3; the D gene is possibly TRBD2 (5 bases). Deletions cut 6 bases from V and 4 bases from J, with 8 bases between. This CDR3 has 12 amino acids. Per the germline V gene, CDR1 is SNHLY and CDR2 is FYNNEI. The CDR3 region has the DNA TGTGCCAGCAGAGAGGGATCAGATACGCAGTATTTT. This codes for CASREGSDTQYF. The entire variable domain, with the rest obtained from reference TRBV2 and TRBJ2-3, is as follows: EPEVTQTPSHQVTQMGQEVILRCVPISNHLYFYWYRQILGQKVEFLVSFYNNEISEKSEIFDDQFSVERPDGSNFTLKIRSTKLEDSAMYFCASREGSDTQYFGPGTRLTVL.

This clonotype appeared many times. CDR3 DNA sequence: TGTGCCAGCAGCCGGGACAGGGCGTGGGAGACCCAGTACTTC. Amino acid sequence: CASSRDRAWETQYF. This chain joins TRBV5-5 and TRBJ2-5, with 9 nucleotides matching TRBD1. V was pared by 4 bases and J by 5 bases, with 6 bases of the junction left unmatched. Germline values: CDR1 SGHKS, CDR2 YYEKEE (reference sequence). This CDR3 is built from 14 residues. The whole variable domain, remainder taken from reference TRBV5-5 and TRBJ2-5, is DAGVTQSPTHLIKTRGQQVTLRCSPISGHKSVSWYQQVLGQGPQFIFQYYEKEERGRGNFPDRFSARQFPNYSSELNVNALLLGDSALYLCASSRDRAWETQYFGPGTRLLVL.

This clonotype was recorded at least ten times. The chain has TRBV4-2 and TRBJ2-1, with 9 bases that match TRBD2. The germline CDR1 and CDR2 sequences are LGHNA and YNFKEQ. This CDR3 is built from 16 residues. J lost 4 bases, V lost 4 bases, and 8 bases had no gene match. CDR3 sequence reads: CASSPGLASRYNEQFF. The CDR3, as DNA: TGTGCCAGCAGCCCTGGACTAGCGTCACGATACAATGAGCAGTTCTTC.

This clonotype has just a few counts. CDR3 protein: CASSLQTSGRYNEQFF. The CDR3 DNA reads as TGTGCCAGCAGCCTCCAGACTAGCGGGAGGTACAATGAGCAGTTCTTC. The gene calls are TRBV9 and TRBJ2-1; 13 nucleotides line up with TRBD2. Germline trimming cut 4 bases from V and 4 bases from J; bases unmatched to any gene: 5. The CDR3 sequence is 16 residues long. Germline CDR1 reads SGDLS; CDR2 reads YYNGEE.

This chain uses TRBV28 with TRBJ2-7, with 10 bases aligning to TRBD1. V lost 6 bases to trimming and J lost 2 bases; unmatched junction nucleotides: 7. The CDR3 consists of 15 residues. Germline loops: CDR1 MDHEN, CDR2 SYDVKM. CDR3 bases: TGTGCCAGCAGCTCCGGGACAGGGGTGGCCTACGAGCAGTACTTC. This translates into CASSSGTGVAYEQYF.

The chain has TRBV4-2 and TRBJ1-1, with D possibly being TRBD1 (6 bases). Per germline, CDR1 LGHNA and CDR2 YNFKEQ. The CDR3 is made up of 14 amino acids. The V end lost 3 bases, the J end lost 3 bases, and 11 bases lay between the germline ends. The chain's CDR3 is CASSQQQGYTEAFF. CDR3 DNA: TGTGCCAGCAGCCAGCAACAGGGTTACACTGAAGCTTTCTTT.

This clonotype came up a few times. The V call is TRBV20-1, the J call TRBJ1-5; D not resolved. Per germline, CDR1 DFQATT and CDR2 SNEGSKA (reference sequence). This CDR3 region has 14 residues. V gave up 5 bases and J gave up 5 bases, with 16 bases separating them. CDR3 DNA sequence: TGCAGTGCTTACCGGGCGACCGGAGATCAGCCCCAGCATTTT. This encodes CSAYRATGDQPQHF.

This clonotype showed up many times. The rearrangement uses TRBV12-3 or TRBV12-4 and TRBJ2-7; perhaps TRBD1 as D (6 bases). Trimming removed 6 bases at V and 4 bases at J, with 13 bases between. The CDR3 extends over 13 amino acids. The CDR3, as DNA: TGTGCCAGCAGCAACCTGGACAGATACGAGCAGTACTTC. This encodes CASSNLDRYEQYF.

V gene TRBV20-1 combines with J gene TRBJ1-4, with TRBD1 identical over 8 bases. V lost 0 bases, J lost 8 bases, and 8 bases stayed unmatched. Germline V CDR1 and CDR2: DFQATT, SNEGSKA (reference sequence). The CDR3 totals 15 residues. CDR3 residues: CSARDQWTGKEKLFF. The CDR3 DNA follows: TGCAGTGCTAGAGATCAATGGACAGGGAAGGAAAAACTGTTTTTT.

The genes are TRBV6-1 and TRBJ1-3, with D maybe TRBD1 (5 bases). CDR3 length: 14 amino acids. Between the trimmed V and J ends, which lost 3 bases and 3 bases, there was a span of 9 bases. CDR1 is MNHNS and CDR2 is SASEGT in the germline V gene. The DNA for the CDR3 is TGTGCCAGCAGTGACGGGACGGTTGGAAACACCATATATTTT. Translation: CASSDGTVGNTIYF.

This clonotype was recorded many times. V is TRBV20-1 and J is TRBJ1-1; D gene unclear. The CDR3 covers 12 residues. From germline, CDR1 is DFQATT and CDR2 SNEGSKA (reference sequence). V dropped 1 base and J dropped 5 bases, with 8 bases sitting between them. The CDR3 nucleotides read TGCAGTGCTAGAGTACGAGGGACTGAAGCTTTCTTT. This gives the protein CSARVRGTEAFF.

The CDR3 region has the DNA TGTGCCAGCAGCCAAGGGTCCCGGGTCCCTCGGGATACGCAGTATTTT. Translated: CASSQGSRVPRDTQYF. The chain uses TRBV4-2 and TRBJ2-3; unclear D gene. Trimming pared 1 base from V and 6 bases from J, leaving 17 bases between. There are 16 residues in the CDR3. CDR1 is LGHNA, CDR2 YNFKEQ, per germline.

This clonotype was detected a few times. The rearrangement joins TRBV9 to TRBJ2-5; 7 bases line up with TRBD1. The CDR3 length is 16 residues. Per germline, CDR1 SGDLS and CDR2 YYNGEE. J gave up 4 bases and V 3 bases, and 12 bases lay outside the gene matches. Here the CDR3 reads CASSGSWDRRGETQYF. DNA of the CDR3: TGTGCCAGCAGCGGCTCATGGGACAGAAGGGGAGAGACCCAGTACTTC.

The chain carries TRBV19 and TRBJ2-3, with D unclear. The germline V gene encodes CDR1 LNHDA and CDR2 SQIVND (reference sequence). The V end was cut by 1 base, the J end by 6 bases, with 11 bases between. This CDR3 has 14 residues. CDR3 DNA sequence: TGTGCCAGTAGTATAGGGGGTGCTACGGATACGCAGTATTTT. Residues: CASSIGGATDTQYF. The entire variable domain, with the rest obtained from reference TRBV19 and TRBJ2-3, is as follows: DGGITQSPKYLFRKEGQNVTLSCEQNLNHDAMYWYRQDPGQGLRLIYYSQIVNDFQKGDIAEGYSVSREKKESFPLTVTSAQKNPTAFYLCASSIGGATDTQYFGPGTRLTVL.

The chain has TRBV20-1 and TRBJ1-6; D is possibly TRBD1 (5 bases). Trimming stripped 0 bases from V and 0 bases from J, with 9 bases between. Germline V gene data show CDR1 as DFQATT and CDR2 as SNEGSKA (reference sequence). This CDR3 comprises 16 residues. Here the CDR3 DNA reads TGCAGTGCTAGAGATCCAGGGCCCTCCTATAATTCACCCCTCCACTTT. Residues: CSARDPGPSYNSPLHF.

This clonotype was seen a few times. V usage is TRBV25-1 and J usage is TRBJ1-1; tentatively, D is TRBD1 (5 bases). The CDR3 has 12 residues. V gave up 6 bases and J gave up 3 bases, with 8 bases separating them. Germline V CDR1 and CDR2: MGHDK, SYGVNS. CDR3: CASRLRDTEAFF. CDR3 sequence (DNA): TGTGCCAGCAGACTCAGGGACACTGAAGCTTTCTTT. The variable domain in full, completed from reference TRBV25-1 and TRBJ1-1, reads EADIYQTPRYLVIGTGKKITLECSQTMGHDKMYWYQQDPGMELHLIHYSYGVNSTEKGDLSSESTVSRIRTEHFPLTLESARPSHTSQYLCASRLRDTEAFFGQGTRLTVV.

This rearrangement joins TRBV5-1 to TRBJ2-1; TRBD2 aligns across 8 bases. This CDR3 contains 16 residues. From germline, CDR1 is SGHRS and CDR2 YFSETQ. With 4 bases clipped from V and 2 bases from J, the junction kept 8 bases outside the gene matches. The CDR3 reads CASSGITSGTYNEQFF. The DNA of the CDR3 is TGCGCCAGCAGCGGGATCACTAGCGGAACCTACAATGAGCAGTTCTTC.